This T cell receptor beta chain was identified in a study of identical twins. Study results and caveats: A lower insertion count was a feature of abundant cord blood beta clonotypes, with no such feature in memory repertoires.

With respect to this clonotype: Antigen specificity is unknown.

This CDR3 has 16 amino acids. Germline V lookup: CDR1 SGHRS, CDR2 YFSETQ. V was pared by 1 base and J by 4 bases, with 15 bases between. Unique molecular identifiers were present on the cDNA, which also gained a universal primer site by template switching. TCRdb reanalysed the 5' RACE reads using MiXCR and keeps one entry per CDR3 protein. The sample includes around 450,000 distinct CDR3 sequences, 12% to 15% of them seen just once. The sample was also reused in another study, on yellow fever vaccine responses in identical twins.

Input material: CD4+ T cells sorted from blood. The chain recombines TRBV5-1 with TRBJ2-1, with a weak D call TRBD1 (5 bases). This TCR was recovered from a woman under 30 in good health. CDR3 nucleotide sequence: TGCGCCAGCAGCTTGATTATCGGCAGGGCTTACAATGAGCAGTTCTTC. Its protein is CASSLIIGRAYNEQFF.